Listed below are T cell receptor beta chains from one sample, sequenced in a study of T cell repertoires in cytomegalovirus infection. The antigens these receptors bind are not known. One entry per CDR3 protein, called by TCRdb with MiXCR from the reads. Counted here are some 590,000 distinct CDR3 sequences, around 40% occurring once; the ten biggest clones make up around 50%. The sequences come from cultured PBMCs, collected from culture after CMV antigen stimulation. The receptors here all came from a human donor in good health (CMV status not recorded). Some clones in this sample may be carry-over from other donors' samples. The CDR3 runs from the conserved cysteine through the conserved F or W. Each record gives: J gene, D gene, V gene, clone size, CDR3 DNA, CDR3 protein. The D gene is left open where the match is weak. Not every row has a clone size; where given, it reads once, few, many or a size class.

>TRBJ2-3|-|TRBV10-2|-
TGCGCCACCACCCCTTACGACAGACCCCGGTCAGATACGCAGTATTTT
CATTPYDRPRSDTQYF
>TRBJ2-5|-|TRBV7-2|many
TGTGCCAGCAGCTTAGCTGCCGGCCAGATCGGCCAGTACTTC
CASSLAAGQIGQYF
>TRBJ1-3|-|TRBV7-9|-
TGTGCCAGCAGCTTAGACCTCCGGGAAACACTCAAGCTCTCTGGAAACACCATATATTTT
CASSLDLRETLKLSGNTIYF
>TRBJ1-4|-|TRBV7-9|-
TGTGCCAGCAGCTTCGGAGAGCCTAATGAAAAACTGTTTTTT
CASSFGEPNEKLFF
>TRBJ2-3|-|TRBV19|few
TGTGCCAGTAGTATGGAAGGAGATACGCAGTATTTT
CASSMEGDTQYF
>TRBJ2-7|TRBD2|TRBV10-3|-
TGTGCCATCAGTGAGTCGAGGCGGGAGGACCCTTGGGCCCCTTACGAGCAGTACTTC
CAISESRREDPWAPYEQYF
>TRBJ2-4|TRBD2|TRBV5-4|-
TGTGCCAGCGGCTCGGGGGGGGAGGCCAAAAACATTCAGTACTTC
CASGSGGEAKNIQYF
>TRBJ2-1|-|TRBV2|once
TGTGCCAGCCTTGGGGTTACGGCCGGCTCCTACAATGAGCAGTTCTTC
CASLGVTAGSYNEQFF
>TRBJ2-3|-|TRBV7-2|-
TGTGCCAGCAGCTTAGAAGTTTCAGATACGCAGTATTTT
CASSLEVSDTQYF
>TRBJ1-4|TRBD1|TRBV25-1|-
TGTGCCAGCAGTGACCGCCGGGACAGGGTTAATGAAAAACTGTTTTTT
CASSDRRDRVNEKLFF
>TRBJ2-7|-|TRBV7-8|few
TGTGCCAGCAGCCCACCGAGGACGAGCACGGGATTCGAGCAGTACTTC
CASSPPRTSTGFEQYF
>TRBJ2-3|-|TRBV2|-
TGTGCCAGCACCCGTCTAGGGGGGATCACAGATACGCAGTATTTT
CASTRLGGITDTQYF
>TRBJ2-3|-|TRBV24-1|-
TGTGCCACCAGTGAGTCGGGTAACCCCCCGGATACGCAGTATTTT
CATSESGNPPDTQYF
>TRBJ2-3|-|TRBV11-3|-
TGTGCCAGCAGCTTAACAGGGTTGAGCACAGATACGCAGTATTTT
CASSLTGLSTDTQYF
>TRBJ2-3|-|TRBV7-2|many
TGTGCCAGCAGCTTATTTCGGAGCACAGATACGCAGTATTTT
CASSLFRSTDTQYF
>TRBJ2-3|-|TRBV2|-
TGTGCCAGCAGTGGTCGGGACACCCACGTCGTGACGCAGTATTTT
CASSGRDTHVVTQYF
>TRBJ1-6|TRBD1|TRBV19|few
TGTGCCAGTAGACGCCCGGGACAGGGGTTTAATTCACCCCTCCACTTT
CASRRPGQGFNSPLHF
>TRBJ2-3|-|TRBV19|-
TGTGCCAGTAGTATAGCGGGAGGCACAGATACGCAGTATTTT
CASSIAGGTDTQYF
>TRBJ2-7|-|TRBV28|few
TGTGCCAGCAGTTTTGGGGGGTTAGTCTCCTACGAGCAGTACTTC
CASSFGGLVSYEQYF
>TRBJ2-1|-|TRBV20-1|few
TGCAGTGCCGCTCCGGGCCCTGAGCAGTTCTTC
CSAAPGPEQFF
>TRBJ2-1|-|TRBV27|-
TGTGCCAGCAGTTTAACGACTATCTACAATGAGCAGTTCTTC
CASSLTTIYNEQFF
>TRBJ2-1|-|TRBV11-2|-
TGTGCCAGCAGCTTAGGTTTTCACAACAATGAGCAGTTCTTC
CASSLGFHNNEQFF
>TRBJ2-1|TRBD1|TRBV20-1|few
TGCAGTGCTAGAAAACCCCGGACAGGCAGGAATGAGCAGTTCTTC
CSARKPRTGRNEQFF
>TRBJ2-3|TRBD2|TRBV6-2/TRBV6-3|few
TGTGCCAGCAGTTACGGGGCTAGCGGGCGGAGCACAGATACGCAGTATTTT
CASSYGASGRSTDTQYF
>TRBJ1-3|-|TRBV29-1|-
TGCAGCGTTGAACGGGGAACTGGAAACACCATATATTTT
CSVERGTGNTIYF
>TRBJ1-4|TRBD1|TRBV6-5|-
TGTGCCAGCAGTGATAGCGGGACAGTTAATGAAAAACTGTTTTTT
CASSDSGTVNEKLFF
>TRBJ1-2|-|TRBV5-1|once
TGCGCCAGCAGCTTGCTCGTCGGGCAGAACTATGGCTACACCTTC
CASSLLVGQNYGYTF
>TRBJ2-6|-|TRBV7-8|few
TGTGCCAGCAGCTTAGAGCTTGCAGGGGCCAACGTCCTGACTTTC
CASSLELAGANVLTF
>TRBJ2-7|-|TRBV5-5|-
TGTGCCAGCAGCTTGGTAGGACTCAACTCCTACGAGCAGTACTTC
CASSLVGLNSYEQYF
>TRBJ1-5|-|TRBV6-1|-
TGTGCCAGCACCGCAGGGAATGTTGGCAGGCAGCCCCAGCATTTT
CASTAGNVGRQPQHF
>TRBJ2-1|-|TRBV6-2/TRBV6-3|-
TGTGCCAGCGCAGGGGACTACAATGAGCAGTTCTTC
CASAGDYNEQFF
>TRBJ2-4|TRBD2|TRBV5-4|-
TGTGCCAGCAGCCCGGGGGGGGCCCCTCCGCAGTACTTC
CASSPGGAPPQYF
>TRBJ2-7|-|TRBV7-2|many
TGTGCCAGCAGCTGGGGCCCGGCTAACGAGCAGTACTTC
CASSWGPANEQYF
>TRBJ2-2|TRBD2|TRBV4-2|-
TGTGCCAGCAGCCCCCCAATACGTCCTAGCGGGGTGCGTAAGCTGTTTTTT
CASSPPIRPSGVRKLFF
>TRBJ1-3|-|TRBV11-2|-
TGTGCCAGCAGCTTAATTGGCCCCGGAAACACCATATATTTT
CASSLIGPGNTIYF
>TRBJ2-7|-|TRBV7-2|few
TGTGCCAGCAGCGTGGCCCAGATGATTGGCGAGCAGTACTTC
CASSVAQMIGEQYF
>TRBJ2-3|-|TRBV7-8|few
TGTGCCAGCAGCTTAGTGGCGGGAACCACAGATACGCAGTATTTT
CASSLVAGTTDTQYF
>TRBJ2-7|-|TRBV27|-
TGTGCCAGCAGTTTATTAAAAGGGAACGAGCAGTACTTC
CASSLLKGNEQYF
>TRBJ2-7|-|TRBV6-2/TRBV6-3|-
TGTGCCAGCAGTCCACTTTCAGACAGAACCTACGAGCAGTACTTC
CASSPLSDRTYEQYF
>TRBJ2-1|-|TRBV7-8|few
TGTGCCAGCAGCTTAGCGAGAGGGGAGAGGCTCTACAATGAGCAGTTCTTC
CASSLARGERLYNEQFF
>TRBJ1-2|-|TRBV12-3/TRBV12-4|few
TGTGCCAGCAGTTCAGGCCTACAGGGATGGGAGGGCTACACCTTC
CASSSGLQGWEGYTF
>TRBJ1-2|TRBD1|TRBV7-2|few
TGTGCCAGCAGCTTAGGGGGGACAGGTGCGGGCTACACCTTC
CASSLGGTGAGYTF
>TRBJ1-1|-|TRBV6-5|-
TGTGCCAGCAGTTACTCTTTCCGCGGGGGGCATATTGAAGCTTTCTTT
CASSYSFRGGHIEAFF
>TRBJ1-3|-|TRBV18|few
TGTGCCAGCTCAGGGGCCGGCGGAGACACCATATATTTT
CASSGAGGDTIYF
>TRBJ2-2|-|TRBV19|-
TGTGCCACCTCGGGGACACAGAACACCGGGGAGCTGTTTTTT
CATSGTQNTGELFF
>TRBJ2-7|-|TRBV7-6|-
TGTGCCAGCAGCTGGGATCGTTCCTACGAGCAGTACTTC
CASSWDRSYEQYF
>TRBJ2-5|-|TRBV7-2|few
TGTGCCAGCAGCTCCAGCCTCCAGAGGGAGACCCAGTACTTC
CASSSSLQRETQYF
>TRBJ2-4|TRBD1|TRBV6-1|-
TGTGCCAGCAGTGAAGCCGATCGGACAGGGCGGTTAGCCAAAAACATTCAGTACTTC
CASSEADRTGRLAKNIQYF